This T cell receptor beta chain was sequenced during a study of long-term antiretroviral therapy in people with HIV. The wider study: Earliest sampling preceded the 2015 immediate-ART recommendation by about a decade.

At the survey level, the v3.0 immunoSEQ assay was run. TCRdb's copy holds only in-frame clones and misses some; the assay was immunoSEQ multiplex PCR. Altogether 25,000 or so clones are present, 88% being singletons, with the ten largest covering around 4%. The CDR3 extends over 13 amino acids. Deletions cut 5 bases from V and 6 bases from J, with 11 bases between. The germline V gene encodes CDR1 MNHEY and CDR2 SVGAGI. The V gene is TRBV6-5, the J gene TRBJ2-4, with D tentatively TRBD1 (6 bases). The sample here was unsorted PBMCs, taken 0.5 years after starting antiretroviral therapy. The sequence came from a woman between 18 and 29 years old with HIV. The CDR3 region is CASSRDILNIQYF. CDR3 nucleotide sequence: TGTGCCAGCAGTCGGGACATTCTAAACATTCAGTACTTC.